This TCR beta chain originates from a study of beta chain features in type 1 diabetes. With 0 bases clipped from V and 4 bases from J, the junction kept 3 bases outside the gene matches. CDR3 length: 15 amino acids. Per the germline V gene, CDR1 is LNHNV and CDR2 is YYDKDF (reference sequence). This clone was counted only a few times. The authors reverse transcribed all of the isolated RNA, so sequencing captured expressed TCRB transcripts. Data came from immunoSEQ multiplex PCR; TCRdb stores just in-frame clones and leaves some out. Of 860,000 or so clones in the sample, roughly a sixth were seen once. One heparinised blood draw, averaging approximately 120 mL, came from each donor. Sorting that relied on CD45RO/CCR7/CD25/CD127/CD95/CD27 yielded CD4+ naive, central memory, regulatory and stem cell-like memory cells. In all sorted populations, purity surpassed 95%.

V gene TRBV15 combines with J gene TRBJ2-1; TRBD2 agrees at 7 bases. The sample was naive CD4+ T cells from blood. This TCR was sampled from a woman between 18 and 29 years old in good health. The CDR3 loop is CATSRDLAVYNEQFF. The DNA for the CDR3 is TGTGCCACCAGCAGAGATCTAGCGGTGTACAATGAGCAGTTCTTC. Looking up the rest from reference TRBV15 and TRBJ2-1 gives the full variable domain: DAMVIQNPRYQVTQFGKPVTLSCSQTLNHNVMYWYQQKSSQAPKLLFHYYDKDFNNEADTPDNFQSRRPNTSFCFLDIRSPGLGDTAMYLCATSRDLAVYNEQFFGPGTRLTVL.